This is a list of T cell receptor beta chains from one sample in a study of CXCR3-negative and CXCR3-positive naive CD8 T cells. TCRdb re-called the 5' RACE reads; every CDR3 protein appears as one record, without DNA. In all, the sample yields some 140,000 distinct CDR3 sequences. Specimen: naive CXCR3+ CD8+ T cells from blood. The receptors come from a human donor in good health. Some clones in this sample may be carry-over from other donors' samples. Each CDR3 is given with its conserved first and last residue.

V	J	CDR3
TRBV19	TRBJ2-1	CASRRTSGSYMGDEQFF
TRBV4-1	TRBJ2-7	CASSEGYEQYF
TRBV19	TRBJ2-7	CASSTDSYYEQYF
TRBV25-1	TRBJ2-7	CASSEYKGRPSYEPYF
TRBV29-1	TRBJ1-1	CSAGRGLRTEAFF
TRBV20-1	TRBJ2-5	CSAYPQGMFGETQYF
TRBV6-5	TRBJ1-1	CASSYSNPRTEAFF
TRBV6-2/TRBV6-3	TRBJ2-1	CASSYSDRLYNEQFF
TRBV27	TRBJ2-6	CASSPGSRANVLTF
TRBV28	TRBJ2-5	CASSGLAGSQETQYF
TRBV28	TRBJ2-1	CASSLAGVSSDEQFF
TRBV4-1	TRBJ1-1	CASSQGDRDTEAFF
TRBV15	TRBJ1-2	CATSRDQTGWSGYTF
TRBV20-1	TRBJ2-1	CSARDFDRVNEQFF
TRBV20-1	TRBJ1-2	CSAMMWGRDRGYYGYTF
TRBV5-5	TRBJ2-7	CASSLPQGSSYEQYF
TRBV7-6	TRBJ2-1	CASSLGVEGGEQFF
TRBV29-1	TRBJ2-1	CSVILLGDEQFF
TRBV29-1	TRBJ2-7	CSVEGSPYEQYF
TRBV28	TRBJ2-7	CASKGRLIYEQYF
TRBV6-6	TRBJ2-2	CASSYSIAGDYTGELFF
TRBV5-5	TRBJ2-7	CASSISGLSYEQYF
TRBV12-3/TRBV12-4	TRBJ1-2	CASSFATGAYGYTF
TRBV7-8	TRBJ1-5	CASSLALRAESNQPQHF
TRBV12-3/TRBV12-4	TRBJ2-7	CASSLTGQIVTYEQYF
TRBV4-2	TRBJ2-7	CASSPRGPEEQYF
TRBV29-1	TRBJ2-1	CSVEQQVRAYNEQFF
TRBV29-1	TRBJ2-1	CSVAVEWNEQFF
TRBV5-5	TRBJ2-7	CASSLSRPLEQYF
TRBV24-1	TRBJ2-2	CATSDLSGSGELFF
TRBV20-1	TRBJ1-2	CSARDYPHETGVLPYGYTF
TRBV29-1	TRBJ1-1	CSVESTGPEAFF
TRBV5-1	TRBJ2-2	CASSAGTGVPGELFF
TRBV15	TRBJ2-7	CATGKALGQVDYEQYF
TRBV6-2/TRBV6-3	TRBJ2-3	CASSYVGQGAFVTDTQYF
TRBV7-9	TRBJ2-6	CASSFPRATDPGANVLTF
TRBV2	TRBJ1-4	CASSEDRDNEKLFF
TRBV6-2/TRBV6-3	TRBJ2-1	CASMGGLNEQFF
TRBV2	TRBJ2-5	CASRHGRRLEETQYF
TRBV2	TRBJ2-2	CASSESADTLTNTGELFF
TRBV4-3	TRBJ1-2	CASSQARDPGYGYTF
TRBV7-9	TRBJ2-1	CASSLGRVLHNEQFF
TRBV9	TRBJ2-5	CASSVKSGTRETQYF
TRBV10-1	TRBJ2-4	CASSESEREGPPAKNIQYF
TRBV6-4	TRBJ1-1	CASSDGGRATEAFF
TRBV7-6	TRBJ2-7	CASSHTPIHEQYF
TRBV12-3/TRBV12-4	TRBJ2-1	CGSSLTGQYYNEQFF
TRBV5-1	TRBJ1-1	CASSLAVGRGGYQETEAFF
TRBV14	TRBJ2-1	CASSHRQEYNEQFF
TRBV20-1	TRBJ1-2	CSANSDANYGYTF
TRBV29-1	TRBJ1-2	CSAPSGFRGYTF
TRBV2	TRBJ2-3	CASNILAGGVDTQYF
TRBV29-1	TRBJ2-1	CSVEGVSTAYNEQFF
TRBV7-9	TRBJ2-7	CASSYTGTGVNEQYF
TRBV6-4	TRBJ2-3	CASSPRTSGGADTQYF
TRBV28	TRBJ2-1	CASSLPRQGANEQFF
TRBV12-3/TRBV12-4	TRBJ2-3	CASTFEITPQFGDTQYF